These T cell receptor beta chains were read from a single sample in a study of blood T cell repertoires in COVID-19. Sequencing used immunoSEQ multiplex PCR; TCRdb keeps in-frame clones, though not all of them. The table has approximately 140,000 clones, roughly 90% seen once. The sequenced sample was peripheral blood. The receptors were gathered from a human donor with COVID-19, enrolled during active disease. The donor label of this sample is uncertain. Each CDR3 is given with its conserved first and last residue. Fields, in order: D gene, clone size, J gene, V gene, CDR3 DNA, CDR3 protein. The D gene is left open where the match is weak. Not all rows give a size; the values are once, few, many and, for expanded clones, a class.

>TRBD2|once|TRBJ2-1|TRBV11-3
TGTGCCAGCAGCTTTGGAGGAGCGGGGAGGGCCTACAATGAGCAGTTCTTC
CASSFGGAGRAYNEQFF
>TRBD1|NA|TRBJ1-2|TRBV4-1
TGCGCCAGCAGCCGAAGGGACAGAAGCGATTACGGCTACACCTTC
CASSRRDRSDYGYTF
>NA|NA|TRBJ1-5|TRBV2
TGTGCCAGCAGCAGAGGGATCAATCAGCCCCAGCATTTT
CASSRGINQPQHF
>NA|NA|TRBJ1-1|TRBV29-1
TGCAGCGTCCGCAGGACAGAGAACACTGAAGCTTTCTTT
CSVRRTENTEAFF
>NA|NA|TRBJ2-7|TRBV3-1/TRBV3-2
TGTGCCAGCAGCCCTTACCCGACAGGCCGCTCCTACGAGCAGTACTTC
CASSPYPTGRSYEQYF
>TRBD2|once|TRBJ2-7|TRBV19
TGTGCCAGTAGTATGCAGGGACTAGGCTACGAGCAGTACTTC
CASSMQGLGYEQYF
>TRBD1|NA|TRBJ1-1|TRBV2
TGTGCCAGCAGTCCGGACAGGGGGGTGACTGAAGCTTTCTTT
CASSPDRGVTEAFF
>NA|NA|TRBJ1-5|TRBV21-1
TGTGCCAGCAGCAAAGACAGGGGGGTCCCCAGCAATCAGCCCCAGCATTTT
CASSKDRGVPSNQPQHF
>NA|NA|TRBJ2-7|TRBV6-5
TGTGCCAGCAGTTATGGACAGAGCCCCTACGAGCAGTACTTC
CASSYGQSPYEQYF
>TRBD1|NA|TRBJ1-2|TRBV18
TGTGCCAGCTCACCGGAACAGGGGGCCGGCTATGGCTACACCTTC
CASSPEQGAGYGYTF
>TRBD2|NA|TRBJ2-5|TRBV5-1
TGCGCCAGCAGCTTGGGACTAGCGGGGGGACACCAAGAGACCCAGTACTTC
CASSLGLAGGHQETQYF
>NA|NA|TRBJ2-7|TRBV15
TGTGCCACCAGCAGAGATACAGGTCCCTACGAGCAGTACTTC
CATSRDTGPYEQYF
>NA|few|TRBJ1-5|TRBV7-2
TGTGCCAGCAGCTTAGCGCTCTTTGGGCGTGCTTATCAGCCCCAGCATTTT
CASSLALFGRAYQPQHF
>NA|once|TRBJ2-6|TRBV5-1
TGCGCCAGCAGCTTGGCAGGATACTCTGGGGCCAACGTCCTGACTTTC
CASSLAGYSGANVLTF
>TRBD1|NA|TRBJ2-2|TRBV30
TGTGCCTGCTCGGGGACAGGGGGTGGCGGGGAGCTGTTTTTT
CACSGTGGGGELFF
>TRBD1|NA|TRBJ2-1|TRBV19
TGTGCCAGTAGTGCCCTGGACAGGGGGCAGGATGAGCAGTTCTTC
CASSALDRGQDEQFF
>NA|NA|TRBJ2-7|TRBV5-1
TGCGCCAGCAGCCCTACCCCCTACGAGCAGTACTTC
CASSPTPYEQYF
>NA|NA|TRBJ2-7|TRBV11-2
TGTGCCAGCACCGAGGGACTGGACACCGCGGGGCAGTACTTC
CASTEGLDTAGQYF
>TRBD2|NA|TRBJ2-2|TRBV29-1
TGCAGCGGGCAGCGGGAGGGCGTAGGCGGGGAGCTGTTTTTT
CSGQREGVGGELFF
>TRBD1|NA|TRBJ1-5|TRBV24-1
TGTGCCACCAGCTGTGGACTAGGACAGGGAGGTCAGCCCCAGCATTTT
CATSCGLGQGGQPQHF
>TRBD2|NA|TRBJ2-1|TRBV29-1
TGCAGCGTTTTTCAACCGGGAGGGGATGAGCAGTTCTTC
CSVFQPGGDEQFF
>TRBD1|few|TRBJ1-2|TRBV18
TGTGCCAGCTCACCGAGCTGGATCAGGGGGCTTAACTATGGCTACACCTTC
CASSPSWIRGLNYGYTF
>TRBD1|few|TRBJ2-2|TRBV5-4
TGTGCCAGCAGCCTCGACAGGGCCGACGGGGAGCTGTTTTTT
CASSLDRADGELFF
>NA|NA|TRBJ1-5|TRBV6-5
TGTGCCAGCAGTTACAGCTTAAATCAGCCCCAGCATTTT
CASSYSLNQPQHF
>TRBD1|once|TRBJ1-1|TRBV10-3
TGTGCCATCAGGACAGGGGATCTAGGCACTGAAGCTTTCTTT
CAIRTGDLGTEAFF
>TRBD1|NA|TRBJ2-1|TRBV7-3
TGTGCCAGCAGCTTAACGCCGGTGGGACCCCAGGGGGTTGAGCAGTTCTTC
CASSLTPVGPQGVEQFF
>TRBD1|NA|TRBJ1-5|TRBV10-3
TGTGCCATCAGTGCGGGACAGGGGAATCAGCCCCAGCATTTT
CAISAGQGNQPQHF
>NA|NA|TRBJ2-3|TRBV11-2
TGTGCCAGCAGCCGCGGTTGGGGCCTAGATACGCAGTATTTT
CASSRGWGLDTQYF
>NA|NA|TRBJ2-2|TRBV3-1/TRBV3-2
TGTGCCAGCAGCCAATCCGGACAGCCCGGGGAGCTGTTTTTT
CASSQSGQPGELFF
>NA|NA|TRBJ1-2|TRBV1
TGCACCAGCAGCCCGGTCTCGTGTAGACAGCTCTATGGCTACACCTTC
CTSSPVSCRQLYGYTF
>NA|NA|TRBJ2-1|TRBV5-1
TGCGCCAGCAGCTTAACAGATCGTGGTCGGGGAGGCTCCTACAATGAGCAGTTCTTC
CASSLTDRGRGGSYNEQFF
>NA|NA|TRBJ2-3|TRBV6-5
TGTGCCAGCACCCCTGACCCAGGGTTGGATACGCAGTATTTT
CASTPDPGLDTQYF
>TRBD1|once|TRBJ1-5|TRBV19
TGTGCCAGTACGGGGACAGGGACAAGCAATCAGCCCCAGCATTTT
CASTGTGTSNQPQHF
>TRBD2|NA|TRBJ2-1|TRBV20-1
TGCAGTGCTAGTTTACCTAGCGGGGGGATCTTCTCCTACAATGAGCAGTTCTTC
CSASLPSGGIFSYNEQFF
>NA|NA|TRBJ2-4|TRBV2
TGTGCCACCAGTCCCACTCTGGTAGCCAAAAACATTCAGTACTTC
CATSPTLVAKNIQYF
>TRBD1|NA|TRBJ1-1|TRBV15
TGTGCCACCAGCACTTTAGAGGGGGCCCGGACTGAAGCTTTCTTT
CATSTLEGARTEAFF
>TRBD1|NA|TRBJ2-7|TRBV4-1
TGCGCCAGCAGCCTGGACAGGAACTACGAGCAGTACTTC
CASSLDRNYEQYF
>NA|NA|TRBJ2-1|TRBV11-3
TGTGCCAGCAGCTTAGAACAGGGCGTTGAGCAGTTCTTC
CASSLEQGVEQFF
>NA|NA|TRBJ2-7|TRBV5-1
TGCGCCAGCAGCTTGTCGGAGGGCCCCTACGAGCAGTACTTC
CASSLSEGPYEQYF
>NA|NA|TRBJ1-2|TRBV5-4
TGTGCCAGCAGGGCTGGAGGGAGCTATGGCTACACCTTC
CASRAGGSYGYTF
>NA|NA|TRBJ1-3|TRBV5-1
TGCGCCAGCAGCGAAGGGGTCGTCTCTGGAAACACCATATATTTT
CASSEGVVSGNTIYF
>TRBD1|NA|TRBJ2-2|TRBV25-1
TGTGCCAGCAGTGATCCGGGACAGCTCACCGGGGAGCTGTTTTTT
CASSDPGQLTGELFF
>NA|NA|TRBJ2-3|TRBV5-5
TGTGCCAGCAGCTTGTTGGGGGGGCCCGGCACAGATACGCAGTATTTT
CASSLLGGPGTDTQYF
>NA|NA|TRBJ2-5|TRBV13
TGTGCCAGCAGCTTCATGACAGGAAGGGAGACCCAGTACTTC
CASSFMTGRETQYF
>TRBD1|NA|TRBJ2-5|TRBV14
TGTGCCAGCAGCCAATCATACAGGGGGCCCCAGGAGACCCAGTACTTC
CASSQSYRGPQETQYF
>NA|once|TRBJ1-2|TRBV5-1
TGCGCCAGCAGCGCCCGACAGGATCCCTATGGCTACACCTTC
CASSARQDPYGYTF
>NA|NA|TRBJ1-5|TRBV6-5
TGTGCCAGCAGCAGTACAAATAGCAATCAGCCCCAGCATTTT
CASSSTNSNQPQHF
>NA|NA|TRBJ1-6|TRBV7-8
TGTGCCAGCAGCTTAGGGGTATCGGGACTATATTCACCCCTCCACTTT
CASSLGVSGLYSPLHF
>TRBD2|once|TRBJ2-1|TRBV6-4
TGTGCCAGCAGATCCGGACTAGCCAGGACATACAATGAGCAGTTCTTC
CASRSGLARTYNEQFF